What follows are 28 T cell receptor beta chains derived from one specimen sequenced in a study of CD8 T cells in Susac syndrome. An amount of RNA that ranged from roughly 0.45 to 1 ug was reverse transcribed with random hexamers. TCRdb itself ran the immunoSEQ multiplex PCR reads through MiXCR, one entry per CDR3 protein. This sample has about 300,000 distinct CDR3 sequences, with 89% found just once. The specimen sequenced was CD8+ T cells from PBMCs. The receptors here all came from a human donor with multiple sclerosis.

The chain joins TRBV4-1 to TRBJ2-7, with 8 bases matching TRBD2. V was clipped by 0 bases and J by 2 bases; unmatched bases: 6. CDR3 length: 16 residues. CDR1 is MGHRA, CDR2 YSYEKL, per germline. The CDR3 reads CASSQDSGTRAYEQYF. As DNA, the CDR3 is TGCGCCAGCAGCCAAGATTCGGGGACTAGGGCCTACGAGCAGTACTTC.

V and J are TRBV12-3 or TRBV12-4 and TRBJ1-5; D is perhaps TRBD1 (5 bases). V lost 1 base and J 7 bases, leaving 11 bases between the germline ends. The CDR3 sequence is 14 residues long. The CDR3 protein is CASSLGGGWQPQHF. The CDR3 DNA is TGTGCCAGCAGTTTAGGCGGGGGTTGGCAGCCCCAGCATTTT.

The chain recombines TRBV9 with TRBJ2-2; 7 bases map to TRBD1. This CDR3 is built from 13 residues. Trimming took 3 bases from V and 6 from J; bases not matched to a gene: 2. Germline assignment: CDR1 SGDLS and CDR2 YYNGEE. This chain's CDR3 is CASSGTGAGELFF. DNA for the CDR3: TGTGCCAGCAGCGGAACAGGGGCCGGGGAGCTGTTTTTT.

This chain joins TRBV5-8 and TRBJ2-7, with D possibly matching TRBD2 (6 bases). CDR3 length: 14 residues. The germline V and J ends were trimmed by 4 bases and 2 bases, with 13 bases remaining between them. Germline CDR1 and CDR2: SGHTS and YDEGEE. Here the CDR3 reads CASSQGLLAYEQYF. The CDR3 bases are TGTGCCAGCAGCCAGGGACTCCTAGCCTACGAGCAGTACTTC.

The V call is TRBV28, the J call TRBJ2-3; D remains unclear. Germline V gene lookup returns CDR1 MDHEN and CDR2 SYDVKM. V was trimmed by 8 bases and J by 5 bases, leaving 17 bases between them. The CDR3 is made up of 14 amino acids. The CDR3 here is CASSPGVGRDTQYF. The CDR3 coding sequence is TGTGCCAGCTCCCCTGGAGTGGGTCGAGATACGCAGTATTTT.

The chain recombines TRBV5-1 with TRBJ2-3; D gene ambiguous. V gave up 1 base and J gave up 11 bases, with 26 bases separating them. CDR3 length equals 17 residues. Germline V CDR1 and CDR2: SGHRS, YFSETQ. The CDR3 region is CASSLTVEPLVKFGQYF. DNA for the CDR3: TGCGCCAGCAGCTTGACCGTGGAGCCCCTAGTAAAGTTCGGGCAGTATTTT.

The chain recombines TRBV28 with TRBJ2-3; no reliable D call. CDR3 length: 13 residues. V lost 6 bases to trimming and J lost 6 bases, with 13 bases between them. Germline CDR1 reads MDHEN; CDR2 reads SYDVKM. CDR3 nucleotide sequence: TGTGCCAGCAGGGACCCCTACGAGGATACGCAGTATTTT. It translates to CASRDPYEDTQYF. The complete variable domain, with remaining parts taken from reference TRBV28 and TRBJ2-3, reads DVKVTQSSRYLVKRTGEKVFLECVQDMDHENMFWYRQDPGLGLRLIYFSYDVKMKEKGDIPEGYSVSREKKERFSLILESASTNQTSMYLCASRDPYEDTQYFGPGTRLTVL.

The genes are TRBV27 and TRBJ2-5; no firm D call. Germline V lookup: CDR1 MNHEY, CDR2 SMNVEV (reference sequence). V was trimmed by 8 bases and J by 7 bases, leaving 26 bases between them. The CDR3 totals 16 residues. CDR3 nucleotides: TGTGCCAGCCCTTTACCCGTGGGCGGTTTGATGCGGACCCAGTACTTC. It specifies CASPLPVGGLMRTQYF.

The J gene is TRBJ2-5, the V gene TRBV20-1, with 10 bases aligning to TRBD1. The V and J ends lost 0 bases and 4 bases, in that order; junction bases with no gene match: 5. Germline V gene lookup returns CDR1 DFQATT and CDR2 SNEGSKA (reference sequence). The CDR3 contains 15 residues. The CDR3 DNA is TGCAGTGCTAGAGAACGACAGGGGGCGCGAGAGACCCAGTACTTC. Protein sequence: CSARERQGARETQYF.

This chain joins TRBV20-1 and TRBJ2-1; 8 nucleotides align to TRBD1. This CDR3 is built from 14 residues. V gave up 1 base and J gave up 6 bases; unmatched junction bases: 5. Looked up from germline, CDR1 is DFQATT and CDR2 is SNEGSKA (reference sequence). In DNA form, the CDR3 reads TGCAGTGCTAGAGTCGGACAGGGTAGCAATGAGCAGTTCTTC. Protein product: CSARVGQGSNEQFF.

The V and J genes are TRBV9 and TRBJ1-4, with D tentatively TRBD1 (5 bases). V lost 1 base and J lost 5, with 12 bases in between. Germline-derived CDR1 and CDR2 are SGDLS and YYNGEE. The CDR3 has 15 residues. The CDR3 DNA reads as TGTGCCAGCAGCGTAAATCCGGGGGTGAATGAAAAACTGTTTTTT. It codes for CASSVNPGVNEKLFF.

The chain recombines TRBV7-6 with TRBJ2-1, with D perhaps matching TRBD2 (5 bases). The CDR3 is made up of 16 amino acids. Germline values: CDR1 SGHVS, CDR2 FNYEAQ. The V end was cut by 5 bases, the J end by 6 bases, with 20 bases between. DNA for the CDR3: TGTGCCAGCAGCCCGGAGGCAGGACCAGCCACCAATGAGCAGTTCTTC. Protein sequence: CASSPEAGPATNEQFF.

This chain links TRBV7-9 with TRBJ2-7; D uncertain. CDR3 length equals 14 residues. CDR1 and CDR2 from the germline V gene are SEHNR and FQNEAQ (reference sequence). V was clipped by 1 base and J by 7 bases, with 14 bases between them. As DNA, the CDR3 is TGTGCCAGCAGCTTAGTGGCTCCCGGTAGTGAGCAGTACTTC. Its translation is CASSLVAPGSEQYF. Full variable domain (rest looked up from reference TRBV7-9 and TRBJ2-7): DTGVSQNPRHKITKRGQNVTFRCDPISEHNRLYWYRQTLGQGPEFLTYFQNEAQLEKSRLLSDRFSAERPKGSFSTLEIQRTEQGDSAMYLCASSLVAPGSEQYFGPGTRLTVT.

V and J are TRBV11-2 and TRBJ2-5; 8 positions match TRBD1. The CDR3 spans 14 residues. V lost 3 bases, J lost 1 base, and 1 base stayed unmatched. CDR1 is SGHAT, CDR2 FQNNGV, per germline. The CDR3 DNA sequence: TGTGCCAGCAGCTTGGGGACAGGCCAAGAGACCCAGTACTTC. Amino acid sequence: CASSLGTGQETQYF.

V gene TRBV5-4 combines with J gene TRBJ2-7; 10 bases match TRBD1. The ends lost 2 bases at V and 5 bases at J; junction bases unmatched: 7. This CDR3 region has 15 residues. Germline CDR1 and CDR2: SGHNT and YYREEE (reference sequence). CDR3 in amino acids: CASSFPGQGTHEQYF. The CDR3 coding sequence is TGTGCCAGCAGCTTTCCGGGACAGGGGACCCACGAGCAGTACTTC.

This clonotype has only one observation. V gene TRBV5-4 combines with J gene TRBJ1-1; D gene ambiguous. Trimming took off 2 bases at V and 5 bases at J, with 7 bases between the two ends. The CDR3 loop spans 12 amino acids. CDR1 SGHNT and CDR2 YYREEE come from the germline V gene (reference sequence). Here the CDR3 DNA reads TGTGCCAGCAGCTTATGGCGGACTGAAGCTTTCTTT. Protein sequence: CASSLWRTEAFF. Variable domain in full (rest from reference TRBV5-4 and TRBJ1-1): ETGVTQSPTHLIKTRGQQVTLRCSSQSGHNTVSWYQQALGQGPQFIFQYYREEENGRGNFPPRFSGLQFPNYSSELNVNALELDDSALYLCASSLWRTEAFFGQGTRLTVV.

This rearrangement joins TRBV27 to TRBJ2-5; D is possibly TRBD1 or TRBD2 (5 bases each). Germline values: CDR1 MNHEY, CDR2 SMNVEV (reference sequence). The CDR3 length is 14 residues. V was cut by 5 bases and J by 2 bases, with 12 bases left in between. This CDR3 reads CASSPRGPQETQYF. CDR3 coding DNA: TGTGCCAGCAGTCCTCGGGGCCCTCAAGAGACCCAGTACTTC.

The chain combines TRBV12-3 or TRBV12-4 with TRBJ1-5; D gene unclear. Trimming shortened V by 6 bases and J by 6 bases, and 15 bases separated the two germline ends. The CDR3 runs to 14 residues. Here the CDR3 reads CASSRLGLCQPQHF. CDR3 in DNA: TGTGCCAGCAGCCGACTGGGGTTATGTCAGCCCCAGCATTTT.

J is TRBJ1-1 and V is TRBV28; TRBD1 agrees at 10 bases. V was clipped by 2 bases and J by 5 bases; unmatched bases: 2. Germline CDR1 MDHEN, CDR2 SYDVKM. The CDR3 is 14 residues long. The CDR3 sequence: CASSLVDRGTEAFF. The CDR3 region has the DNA TGTGCCAGCAGTTTAGTGGACAGGGGGACTGAAGCTTTCTTT.

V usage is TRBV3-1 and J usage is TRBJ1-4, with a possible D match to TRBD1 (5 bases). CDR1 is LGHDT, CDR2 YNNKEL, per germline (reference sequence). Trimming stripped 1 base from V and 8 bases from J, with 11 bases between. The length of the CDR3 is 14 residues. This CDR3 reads CASSQGGDSEKLFF. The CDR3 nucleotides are TGTGCCAGCAGCCAAGGTGGAGACAGCGAAAAACTGTTTTTT.

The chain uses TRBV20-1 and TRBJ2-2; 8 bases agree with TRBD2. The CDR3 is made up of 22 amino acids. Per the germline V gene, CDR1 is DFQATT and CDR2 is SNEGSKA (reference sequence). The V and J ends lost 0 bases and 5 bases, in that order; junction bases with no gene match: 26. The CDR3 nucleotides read TGCAGTGCTAGAGATGTCGGGGAGCGGGAGCGGAGAGTGGGAGGTGTGACCGGGGAGCTGTTTTTT. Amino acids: CSARDVGERERRVGGVTGELFF.

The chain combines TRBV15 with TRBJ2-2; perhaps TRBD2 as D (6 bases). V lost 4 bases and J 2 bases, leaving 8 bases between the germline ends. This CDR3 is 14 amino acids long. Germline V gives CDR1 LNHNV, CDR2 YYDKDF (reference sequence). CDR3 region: CATSTGTNTGELFF. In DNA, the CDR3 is TGTGCCACCAGCACGGGGACTAACACCGGGGAGCTGTTTTTT.

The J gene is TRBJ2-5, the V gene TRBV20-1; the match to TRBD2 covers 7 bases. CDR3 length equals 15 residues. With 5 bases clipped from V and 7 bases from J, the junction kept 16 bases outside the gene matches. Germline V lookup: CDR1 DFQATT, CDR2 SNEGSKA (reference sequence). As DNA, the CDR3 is TGCAGTGCTCCTGGTGGGCTAGCGGCCTTCGGGACCCAGTACTTC. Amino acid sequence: CSAPGGLAAFGTQYF.

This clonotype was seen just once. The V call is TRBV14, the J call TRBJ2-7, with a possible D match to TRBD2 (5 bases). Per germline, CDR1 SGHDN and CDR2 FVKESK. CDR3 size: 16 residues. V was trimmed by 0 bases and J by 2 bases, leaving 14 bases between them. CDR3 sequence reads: CASSQEEAFAPYEQYF. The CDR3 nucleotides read TGTGCCAGCAGCCAAGAGGAGGCATTTGCCCCCTACGAGCAGTACTTC.

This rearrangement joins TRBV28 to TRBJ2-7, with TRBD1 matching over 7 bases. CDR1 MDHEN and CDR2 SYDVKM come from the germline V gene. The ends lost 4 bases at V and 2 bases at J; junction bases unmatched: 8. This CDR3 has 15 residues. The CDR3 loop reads CASSSPGTAAYEQYF. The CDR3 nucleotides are TGTGCCAGCAGTTCCCCGGGGACAGCGGCCTACGAGCAGTACTTC.

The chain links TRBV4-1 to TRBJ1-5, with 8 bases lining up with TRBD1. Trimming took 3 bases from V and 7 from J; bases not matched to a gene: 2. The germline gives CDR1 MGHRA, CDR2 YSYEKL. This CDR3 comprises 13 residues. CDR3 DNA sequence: TGCGCCAGCAGCCATGGACAGGGACAGCCCCAGCATTTT. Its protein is CASSHGQGQPQHF.

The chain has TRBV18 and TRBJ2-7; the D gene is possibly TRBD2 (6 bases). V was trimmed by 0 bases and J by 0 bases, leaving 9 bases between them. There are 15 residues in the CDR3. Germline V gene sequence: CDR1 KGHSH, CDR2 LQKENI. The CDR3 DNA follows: TGTGCCAGCTCACCACCGGGACTCAACTCCTACGAGCAGTACTTC. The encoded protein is CASSPPGLNSYEQYF.

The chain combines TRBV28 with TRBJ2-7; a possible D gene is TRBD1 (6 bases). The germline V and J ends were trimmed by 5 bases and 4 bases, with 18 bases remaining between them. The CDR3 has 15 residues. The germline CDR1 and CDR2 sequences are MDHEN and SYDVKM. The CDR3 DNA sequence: TGTGCCAGCAGTAACCACCGGGACATCCTATACGAGCAGTACTTC. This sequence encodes CASSNHRDILYEQYF. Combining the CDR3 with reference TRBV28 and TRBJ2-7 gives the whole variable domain DVKVTQSSRYLVKRTGEKVFLECVQDMDHENMFWYRQDPGLGLRLIYFSYDVKMKEKGDIPEGYSVSREKKERFSLILESASTNQTSMYLCASSNHRDILYEQYFGPGTRLTVT.